This TCR beta chain was sequenced in a study of patients and donors after allogeneic stem cell transplantation (dated by TCRdb to 2020 to 2022). Libraries were built with RT-PCR. The instrument given in TCRdb is NextSeq 550. TCRdb reanalyzed the raw reads on its own, using fastp at Q25 for trimming and MiXCR for clone calling, and kept in-frame beta chains. Rows with one shared CDR3 protein collapse into an entry with the most common genes and DNA. The sample profile shows about a million distinct CDR3 sequences; 15% to 20% of them were found once. Around 5.5% of the sample is taken by the ten largest. From cysteine to phenylalanine, the CDR3 is 11 amino acids long. This entry keeps only the CDR3 DNA: 33 bases, framed from base 1. Germline trimming: 10 bases from V, 7 bases from J; junction bases outside gene matches: 4. For CDR1 and CDR2, the germline V gene lists ENHRY and SYGVKD. With respect to this clonotype: Its antigen is unknown. The sample holds no much larger clone one base away, and base qualities are not on file.

The receptor comes from a human donor who was either an allogeneic HSCT recipient or a stem cell or donor lymphocyte infusion donor (not recorded which). It is not recorded whose cells these are; they may come from a transplant donor. The chain is encoded by TRBV10-3 joined to TRBJ1-3, with TRBD1 identical over 7 junction bases. The material sequenced was blood, either unsorted or a sorted T cell fraction (not recorded which). The CDR3 corresponds to CATSGGNTIYF. The sequenced DNA: TGTGCCACCTCAGGGGGTAACACCATATATTTT.